The 14 T cell receptor beta chains below all came from one sample that was sequenced in a study of T cell changes during pregnancy in multiple sclerosis. Libraries were prepared by immunoSEQ multiplex PCR; TCRdb keeps only in-frame clonotypes and omits some of them. Among 81,000 or so clones listed, approximately 91% were seen once. Sequences were derived from PBMCs, sampled in the first trimester of pregnancy. The origin of the receptors is a female donor in good health, serving as a control in a pregnancy study. Some clones in this sample may be carry-over from other donors' samples.

The chain couples TRBV28 to TRBJ1-1; D unresolved. The germline gives CDR1 MDHEN, CDR2 SYDVKM. This CDR3 contains 16 residues. Trimming stripped 5 bases from V and 0 bases from J, with 16 bases between. The CDR3 sequence is CASSPNPGSLNTEAFF. The CDR3 DNA sequence: TGTGCCAGCAGTCCCAATCCCGGGAGTCTGAACACTGAAGCTTTCTTT.

The chain is built from TRBV7-8 and TRBJ1-4, with D perhaps matching TRBD1 (6 bases). This CDR3 has 14 residues. The germline V gene has CDR1 SGHVS and CDR2 FQNEAQ. V was cut by 5 bases and J by 8 bases, with 15 bases left in between. The CDR3 sequence: CASSTEGGAEKLFF. CDR3 in DNA: TGTGCCAGCAGCACTGAGGGGGGGGCGGAAAAACTGTTTTTT.

V usage is TRBV19 and J usage is TRBJ2-2, with 10 bases fitting TRBD2. The CDR3 is 16 amino acids. The junction had 5 bases not matched to a gene; V was cut back by 3 bases and J by 4 bases. Germline V lookup: CDR1 LNHDA, CDR2 SQIVND (reference sequence). The CDR3 here is CASSMGSGGTTGELFF. The DNA of the CDR3 is TGTGCCAGTAGTATGGGTAGCGGGGGGACCACCGGGGAGCTGTTTTTT.

The rearrangement links TRBV28 to TRBJ1-1; a weak D match, TRBD1 (6 bases). The germline V gene encodes CDR1 MDHEN and CDR2 SYDVKM. V was shortened by 4 bases and J by 0 bases, with 15 bases between the two germline ends. This CDR3 spans 16 amino acids. The CDR3 DNA follows: TGTGCCAGCAGTTCAACCCGGGACACAGTGAACACTGAAGCTTTCTTT. Translated, it gives CASSSTRDTVNTEAFF.

V usage is TRBV2 and J usage is TRBJ1-2; D might be TRBD1 (6 bases). Germline CDR1 is SNHLY and CDR2 is FYNNEI. With 9 bases removed from V and 4 bases from J, the gap between germline ends came to 18 bases. CDR3 size: 14 residues. The chain's CDR3 is CASRSEGGAYGYTF. CDR3 DNA sequence: TGTGCCAGTCGAAGCGAGGGGGGGGCCTATGGCTACACCTTC. Variable domain in full (rest from reference TRBV2 and TRBJ1-2): EPEVTQTPSHQVTQMGQEVILRCVPISNHLYFYWYRQILGQKVEFLVSFYNNEISEKSEIFDDQFSVERPDGSNFTLKIRSTKLEDSAMYFCASRSEGGAYGYTFGSGTRLTVV.

The chain employs TRBV4-3 and TRBJ2-5; TRBD2 matches at 15 bases. The DNA end favors TRBJ2-7, so the J call may be wrong. The CDR3 is made up of 16 amino acids. Germline V CDR1 and CDR2: LGHNA, YSLEER. Here the CDR3 reads CASSQDGLAGGYEQYF. Written as DNA, the CDR3 is TGCGCCAGCAGCCAAGATGGACTAGCGGGAGGGTACGAGCAGTACTTC.

The chain carries TRBV9 and TRBJ2-2; 8 bases are a match to TRBD2. CDR1 and CDR2 from the germline V gene are SGDLS and YYNGEE. The CDR3 has 18 residues. The ends lost 1 base at V and 4 bases at J; junction bases unmatched: 12. CDR3 DNA sequence: TGTGCCAGCAGCGTATTCCCAGGCGGGGGGCTCTCCACCGGGGAGCTGTTTTTT. Encoded protein: CASSVFPGGGLSTGELFF.

The V gene is TRBV2, the J gene TRBJ2-1, with 13 bases matching TRBD2. The CDR3 consists of 18 residues. Germline V lookup: CDR1 SNHLY, CDR2 FYNNEI. The V gene end was trimmed by 6 bases and the J gene end by 6 bases; junction bases not matched to a gene: 14. The CDR3: CASRDLKARTSGSNEQFF. Here the CDR3 DNA reads TGTGCCAGCAGAGACTTGAAAGCCAGGACTAGCGGGAGCAATGAGCAGTTCTTC.

V and J are TRBV11-2 and TRBJ1-1; TRBD1 is a possible D gene (6 bases). The germline gives CDR1 SGHAT, CDR2 FQNNGV. The germline V and J ends were trimmed by 0 bases and 4 bases, with 9 bases remaining between them. This CDR3 has 14 amino acids. CDR3 residues: CASSLEGAGTEAFF. CDR3 nucleotides: TGTGCCAGCAGCTTAGAGGGGGCCGGCACTGAAGCTTTCTTT.

This chain connects TRBV29-1 to TRBJ2-3; 7 nucleotides line up with TRBD1. CDR3 length: 14 amino acids. Germline V lookup: CDR1 SQVTM, CDR2 ANQGSEA. The junction had 6 bases not matched to a gene; V was cut back by 4 bases and J by 2 bases. The CDR3 coding sequence is TGCAGCGTTGGCCGGGACAGAGACACAGATACGCAGTATTTT. As protein: CSVGRDRDTDTQYF.

This clone was observed a single time. The rearrangement links TRBV6-5 to TRBJ2-7; 8 nucleotides agree with TRBD1. The CDR3 consists of 15 residues. V shed 4 bases, J shed 1 base, and the junction held 6 bases outside the gene matches. CDR1 and CDR2 from the germline V gene are MNHEY and SVGAGI. In DNA, the CDR3 is TGTGCCAGCAGTTCACCTGGGACAGGATCCTACGAGCAGTACTTC. Amino acids: CASSSPGTGSYEQYF.

The rearrangement links TRBV2 to TRBJ2-7, with 10 bases identical to TRBD2. Germline V gene sequence: CDR1 SNHLY, CDR2 FYNNEI. Unmatched junction bases numbered 1, after V lost 8 bases and J lost 0 bases. This CDR3 contains 13 residues. CDR3 DNA: TGTGCCAGCCGGACTAGCGGCTCCTACGAGCAGTACTTC. Encoded protein: CASRTSGSYEQYF.

CDR3 DNA sequence: TGTGCCAGCAGTGCGACAGTCGCGAACACCGGGGAGCTGTTTTTT. This codes for CASSATVANTGELFF. The V and J genes are TRBV6-4 and TRBJ2-2; a weak D match, TRBD1 (5 bases). The CDR3 is 15 amino acids. Germline V gene sequence: CDR1 MRHNA, CDR2 SNTAGT. Trimming pared 4 bases from V and 0 bases from J, leaving 9 bases between.

This clone has more than one count but fewer than ten. The V gene is TRBV10-3, the J gene TRBJ2-4; a weak D match, TRBD1 (6 bases). The CDR3 has 13 residues. Germline V CDR1 and CDR2: ENHRY, SYGVKD. The V end lost 5 bases, the J end lost 8 bases, and 13 bases lay between the germline ends. CDR3 sequence (DNA): TGTGCCATCAGTTCAGGGGACCGGGACATTCAGTACTTC. It specifies CAISSGDRDIQYF.